The clone carrying this T cell receptor beta chain has a single count. Antigen specificity is unknown. The length of the CDR3 is 15 residues. Germline V gene lookup returns CDR1 SGHDT and CDR2 YYEEEE. V was trimmed by 1 base and J by 2 bases, leaving 10 bases between them. Through negative isolation, CD4+ and CD8+ T cells were obtained, while TEMRA cells were enriched using FACS. The record originates from a study of CD8 T cells in Susac syndrome. As for the study in general: Susac syndrome patients were untreated, on corticosteroids with some adding intravenous immunoglobulin, or on intravenous immunoglobulin only. Study-wide points: In Susac syndrome, CD4+ T cell repertoires lacked any clonal expansion.

A quantity of about 0.5 to 1 ug RNA underwent reverse transcription using random hexamers. The TCR beta CDR3 was amplified by immunoSEQ multiplex PCR across 54 Vbeta, 13 Jbeta. TCRdb called the immunoSEQ multiplex PCR reads again in MiXCR, with one record for every CDR3 protein. The sample includes around 170,000 distinct CDR3 sequences, around 95% of them seen just once. The gene calls are TRBV5-6 and TRBJ1-5; the D gene is possibly TRBD1 (6 bases). This receptor was identified in a human donor with Susac syndrome. Sequencing was carried out using CD4+ T cells from PBMCs. CDR3 DNA: TGTGCCAGCAGCTTGCAGGGGTTGGGCAATCAGCCCCAGCATTTT. It translates to CASSLQGLGNQPQHF.